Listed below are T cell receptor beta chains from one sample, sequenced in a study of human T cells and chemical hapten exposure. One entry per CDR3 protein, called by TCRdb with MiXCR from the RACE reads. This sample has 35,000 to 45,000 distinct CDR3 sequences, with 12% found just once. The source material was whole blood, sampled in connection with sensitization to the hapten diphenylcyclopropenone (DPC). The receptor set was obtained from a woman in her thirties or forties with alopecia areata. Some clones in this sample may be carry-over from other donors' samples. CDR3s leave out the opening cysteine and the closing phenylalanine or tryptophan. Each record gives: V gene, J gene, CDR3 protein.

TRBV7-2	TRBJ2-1	ASSFGVGEMNEQF
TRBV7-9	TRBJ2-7	ASSPSTGVGYEQY
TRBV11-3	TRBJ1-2	ASSLESGGRYGYT
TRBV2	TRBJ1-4	ASSLGQGNEKLF
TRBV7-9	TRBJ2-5	ASSLGAHREETQY
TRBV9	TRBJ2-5	ASSARDGWGETQY
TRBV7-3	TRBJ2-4	ASSLDSQGIQY
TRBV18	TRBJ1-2	ASSPDRSYGYT
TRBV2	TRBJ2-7	ASSEGGPGYEQY
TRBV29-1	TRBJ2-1	SVVDSNYNEQF
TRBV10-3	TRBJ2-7	AISRAQDNEQY
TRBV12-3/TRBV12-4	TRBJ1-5	ASSPGQYQPQH
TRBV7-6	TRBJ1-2	ASSLISTGTGPLLD
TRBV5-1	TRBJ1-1	ASSPLTKLNTEAF
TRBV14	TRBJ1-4	ASSPRTLVAEKLF
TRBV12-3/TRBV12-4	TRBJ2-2	ASTILAGVPYTGELF
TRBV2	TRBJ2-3	ASGGGTDTQY
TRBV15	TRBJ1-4	ATSGGQGSEKLF
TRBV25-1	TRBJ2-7	ASSPGTSGRSLSEQY
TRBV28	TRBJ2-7	ASSKQGPAYEQY
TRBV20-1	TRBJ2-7	SALGQTDEQY
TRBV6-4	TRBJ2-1	ASNGTVYNEQF
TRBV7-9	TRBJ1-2	ASSPGSTGGYT
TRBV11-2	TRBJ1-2	ASSPYPLHGYT
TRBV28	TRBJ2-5	ASSLDLAGAETQY
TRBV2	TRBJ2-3	ASSEALGTGVADTQY
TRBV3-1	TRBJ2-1	ASSQDTGLYNEQF
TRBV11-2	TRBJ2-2	ASSLDNLSTGELF
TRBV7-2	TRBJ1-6	ASSLVGRTNSPLH
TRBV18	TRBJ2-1	ASSPGRSNEQF
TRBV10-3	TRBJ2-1	AISDLTSGDNEQF
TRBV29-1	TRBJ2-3	SVEPGTTNTQY
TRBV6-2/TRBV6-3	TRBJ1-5	ASTPVGQGASQPQH
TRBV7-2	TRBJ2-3	ASSWAGGTQY
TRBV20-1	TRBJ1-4	SARDKGVATNEKLF
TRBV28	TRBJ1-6	ASSFSDRGRSSPLH
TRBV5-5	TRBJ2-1	ASSFWSNEQF
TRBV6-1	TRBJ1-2	ASTHPGGLYGYT
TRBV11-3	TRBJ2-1	ASSLGPNNEQF
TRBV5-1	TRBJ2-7	ASSRAGSAITYEQY
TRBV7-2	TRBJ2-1	ASSPAGLAGERTF
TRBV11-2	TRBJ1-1	ASSTYDPNTEAF
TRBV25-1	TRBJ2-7	ASSESVGVGYEQY
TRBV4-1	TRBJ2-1	ASSQDFYDNEQF
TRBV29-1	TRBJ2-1	SVLGPEHEQF
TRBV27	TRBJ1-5	ASNPWGDSNQPQH
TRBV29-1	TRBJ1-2	SVETPPGQGGYGYT
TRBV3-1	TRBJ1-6	ASRASGERNSPLH
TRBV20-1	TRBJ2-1	SARVRTSSDEQF
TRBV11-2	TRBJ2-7	ASSPWADLYEQY